Listed below are T cell receptor beta chains from one sample, sequenced in a study of a mutant IDH1 vaccine in newly diagnosed glioma. What these receptors recognize is not known. Generated by immunoSEQ multiplex PCR, the TCRdb table keeps only in-frame clones and is missing some. This table has approximately 60,000 clones, 82% appearing once. The sequencing here drew on PBMCs, taken from a glioma patient whose treatment included an IDH1 peptide vaccine. These receptor sequences come from a woman younger than 35 with glioma. Some clones in this sample may be carry-over from other donors' samples. The CDR3 runs from the conserved cysteine through the conserved F or W. Fields, in order: clone size, D gene, V gene, J gene, CDR3 protein, CDR3 DNA. D genes are given only for firm matches. Clone size is shown for a subset of rows, as once, few, many or a class of expanded clone.

size: NA; D: NA; V: TRBV10-2; J: TRBJ2-5; CDR3: CASSEWTPQETQYF; DNA: TGCGCCAGCAGTGAATGGACACCCCAAGAGACCCAGTACTTC
size: NA; D: TRBD2; V: TRBV11-3; J: TRBJ2-7; CDR3: CASSLGRLAGVGHEQYF; DNA: TGTGCCAGCAGCTTAGGGCGACTAGCGGGAGTAGGCCACGAGCAGTACTTC
size: NA; D: NA; V: TRBV5-4; J: TRBJ1-2; CDR3: CASSLWGAGGYTF; DNA: TGTGCCAGCAGCTTGTGGGGGGCAGGTGGCTACACCTTC
size: once; D: NA; V: TRBV10-1; J: TRBJ2-7; CDR3: CASSDGSYEQYF; DNA: TGCGCCAGCAGTGACGGATCCTACGAGCAGTACTTC
size: NA; D: NA; V: TRBV4-1; J: TRBJ1-3; CDR3: CASSQPLTEVGNTIYF; DNA: TGCGCCAGCAGCCAACCCTTGACAGAGGTGGGAAACACCATATATTTT
size: NA; D: NA; V: TRBV5-1; J: TRBJ2-7; CDR3: CASSFDPGMREQYF; DNA: TGCGCCAGCAGCTTTGACCCCGGGATGAGGGAGCAGTACTTC
size: NA; D: NA; V: TRBV14; J: TRBJ1-2; CDR3: CASSQDRGWRYGYTF; DNA: TGTGCCAGCAGCCAAGATCGGGGTTGGCGGTATGGCTACACCTTC
size: NA; D: NA; V: TRBV5-1; J: TRBJ2-7; CDR3: CASSLERSYEQYF; DNA: TGCGCCAGCAGCTTGGAGAGAAGCTACGAGCAGTACTTC
size: NA; D: NA; V: TRBV5-1; J: TRBJ2-7; CDR3: CASSYGTADYEQYF; DNA: TGCGCCAGCAGCTACGGCACGGCAGACTACGAGCAGTACTTC
size: NA; D: TRBD2; V: TRBV5-1; J: TRBJ2-7; CDR3: CASSPGLAGGPYEQYF; DNA: TGCGCCAGCAGCCCCGGACTAGCGGGAGGACCCTACGAGCAGTACTTC
size: NA; D: NA; V: TRBV7-2; J: TRBJ2-5; CDR3: CASGETQYF; DNA: TGTGCCAGCGGTGAGACCCAGTACTTC
size: NA; D: TRBD1; V: TRBV30; J: TRBJ1-4; CDR3: CAWRSGGQGFEKLFF; DNA: TGTGCCTGGAGAAGTGGGGGACAGGGATTTGAAAAGCTGTTTTTT
size: NA; D: NA; V: TRBV4-1; J: TRBJ1-5; CDR3: CASSQEVGQGGQPQHF; DNA: TGCGCCAGCAGCCAAGAGGTGGGGCAGGGTGGACAGCCCCAGCATTTT
size: NA; D: NA; V: TRBV6-5; J: TRBJ2-3; CDR3: CASSSLGGDTQYF; DNA: TGTGCCAGCAGTTCTCTGGGAGGAGATACGCAGTATTTT
size: NA; D: NA; V: TRBV2; J: TRBJ2-1; CDR3: CASGLGGLEGRGREQFF; DNA: TGTGCCAGCGGCCTGGGGGGCTTGGAAGGGCGGGGGCGTGAGCAGTTCTTC
size: NA; D: NA; V: TRBV9; J: TRBJ1-1; CDR3: CASSEDGDTEAFF; DNA: TGTGCCAGCAGCGAGGACGGAGACACTGAAGCTTTCTTT
size: once; D: NA; V: TRBV7-9; J: TRBJ2-2; CDR3: CANSHRLNTGELFF; DNA: TGTGCCAACAGCCACAGACTGAACACCGGGGAGCTGTTTTTT
size: NA; D: NA; V: TRBV6-6; J: TRBJ2-1; CDR3: CASSLRGRNEQFF; DNA: TGTGCCAGCAGTCTACGGGGGAGGAATGAGCAGTTCTTC
size: NA; D: TRBD1; V: TRBV29-1; J: TRBJ1-2; CDR3: CSVMDREDYGYTF; DNA: TGCAGCGTCATGGACAGGGAAGACTATGGCTACACCTTC
size: NA; D: NA; V: TRBV11-2; J: TRBJ2-7; CDR3: CASSWISGSYEQYF; DNA: TGTGCCAGCAGCTGGATATCAGGTTCCTACGAGCAGTACTTC
size: NA; D: NA; V: TRBV19; J: TRBJ1-3; CDR3: CASSPGVGNTIYF; DNA: TGTGCCAGTAGTCCAGGGGTCGGAAACACCATATATTTT
size: NA; D: NA; V: TRBV4-3; J: TRBJ1-2; CDR3: CASSQGVSASNYGYTF; DNA: TGCGCCAGCAGCCAAGGGGTATCGGCCTCTAACTATGGCTACACCTTC
size: few; D: NA; V: TRBV30; J: TRBJ1-2; CDR3: CAWSQPRSFSYGYTF; DNA: TGTGCCTGGAGCCAACCACGGAGTTTTAGCTATGGCTACACCTTC
size: NA; D: NA; V: TRBV11-3; J: TRBJ2-3; CDR3: CASSLGVVYTQYF; DNA: TGTGCCAGCAGCTTAGGAGTCGTGTATACGCAGTATTTT
size: NA; D: TRBD1; V: TRBV9; J: TRBJ1-1; CDR3: CASSAYDRGSTEAFF; DNA: TGTGCCAGCAGCGCATATGACAGGGGTAGTACTGAAGCTTTCTTT